The sequence of this T cell receptor (beta chain) was determined in a study of PD-L1 blockade in urothelial cancer. General study findings and limits: Clonality of blood TCR below the median before treatment predicted better survival.

Time point specified: peripheral blood 6 weeks after treatment start. This CDR3 is built from 15 residues. V lost 7 bases and J 3 bases, leaving 15 bases between the germline ends. Germline V gene sequence: CDR1 LNHDA, CDR2 SQIVND (reference sequence). As concerns this clone: Its antigen is unidentified.

Sequencing was performed with immunoSEQ multiplex PCR; in TCRdb, only in-frame clones are kept and a portion is missing. This table holds about 48,000 clones, around 86% found once. The sequence derives from a man between 60 and 75 years old with urothelial cancer. The rearrangement uses TRBV19 and TRBJ1-4; D is perhaps TRBD1 (6 bases). The sample consisted of PBMCs, taken around atezolizumab (anti-PD-L1) treatment. This CDR3 reads CASKGGGLANEKLFF. The CDR3 DNA follows: TGTGCCAGTAAGGGCGGGGGCCTAGCTAATGAAAAACTGTTTTTT. The full variable domain, its missing parts supplied by reference TRBV19 and TRBJ1-4, is DGGITQSPKYLFRKEGQNVTLSCEQNLNHDAMYWYRQDPGQGLRLIYYSQIVNDFQKGDIAEGYSVSREKKESFPLTVTSAQKNPTAFYLCASKGGGLANEKLFFGSGTQLSVL.